This is a list of T cell receptor beta chains from one sample in a study of tumor and adjacent non-tumor tissue in lung cancer. TCRdb called the multiplex PCR reads again in MiXCR, with one record for every CDR3 protein. The sample holds tens of thousands of distinct CDR3 sequences, just under 75% seen once. The sample comprised distant non-tumor lung tissue. These receptors were obtained from a woman aged 60-75 years with non-small cell lung cancer. Both conserved end residues are part of each CDR3. Fields, in order: clone size, J gene, D gene, V gene, CDR3 protein, CDR3 DNA. The D gene is left open where the match is weak. Where a row states a size, it is once, few, many or the class of an expanded clone; other rows omit it.

clone_size: -; j_call: TRBJ1-1; d_call: TRBD1; v_call: TRBV6-2/TRBV6-3; cdr3_aa: CASSTIVARTGGAFF; cdr3_nt: TGCGCCAGCAGTACCATTGTCGCGAGGACAGGGGGAGCTTTCTTT
clone_size: -; j_call: TRBJ1-6; d_call: -; v_call: TRBV4-2; cdr3_aa: CDSSQHGGSYNSPLHF; cdr3_nt: TGTGACAGCAGCCAGCACGGGGGATCCTATAATTCACCCCTCCACTTT
clone_size: -; j_call: TRBJ2-2; d_call: -; v_call: TRBV10-1; cdr3_aa: CASTRVVGELFF; cdr3_nt: TGCGCCAGCACTAGAGTTGTCGGGGAGCTGTTTTTT
clone_size: many; j_call: TRBJ1-2; d_call: TRBD1; v_call: TRBV4-1; cdr3_aa: CASSQDGDRGWDGYTF; cdr3_nt: TGCGCCAGCAGCCAAGATGGGGACAGGGGTTGGGATGGCTACACCTTC
clone_size: -; j_call: TRBJ2-3; d_call: TRBD1; v_call: TRBV12-3/TRBV12-4; cdr3_aa: CASNSTGTGAIDTQYF; cdr3_nt: TGTGCCAGCAATTCAACTGGGACAGGGGCGATAGATACGCAGTATTTT
clone_size: -; j_call: TRBJ2-7; d_call: -; v_call: TRBV6-6; cdr3_aa: CASSCQGSYEQYF; cdr3_nt: TGTGCCAGTAGTTGCCAGGGCTCCTACGAGCAGTACTTC
clone_size: -; j_call: TRBJ2-7; d_call: -; v_call: TRBV12-3/TRBV12-4; cdr3_aa: CANSLSTTGTYDKQYF; cdr3_nt: TGTGCCAACAGTTTATCCACTACGGGAACGTACGACAAGCAGTACTTC
clone_size: -; j_call: TRBJ2-3; d_call: -; v_call: TRBV4-2; cdr3_aa: CASSHSGTKSYPDTQYF; cdr3_nt: TGTGCCAGCAGCCATTCGGGGACCAAATCATACCCGGATACGCAGTATTTT
clone_size: -; j_call: TRBJ2-3; d_call: -; v_call: TRBV28; cdr3_aa: CASSIPLGITDTQYF; cdr3_nt: TGTGCCAGCAGTATCCCGCTGGGGATCACAGATACGCAGTATTTT
clone_size: once; j_call: TRBJ1-6; d_call: -; v_call: TRBV11-2; cdr3_aa: CASSLEAINSPLHF; cdr3_nt: TGTGCCAGTAGCTTGGAAGCAATTAATTCACCCCTCCACTTT
clone_size: -; j_call: TRBJ2-3; d_call: TRBD2; v_call: TRBV28; cdr3_aa: CTSSLAGGRHTDTQYF; cdr3_nt: TGTACCAGCAGTTTAGCGGGGGGCAGGCACACAGATACGCAGTATTTT
clone_size: -; j_call: TRBJ2-3; d_call: -; v_call: TRBV4-3; cdr3_aa: CANSQDRLTTWTETQYF; cdr3_nt: TGCGCCAACAGCCAAGATCGGCTAACTACGTGGACAGAGACGCAGTATTTT
clone_size: -; j_call: TRBJ2-4; d_call: -; v_call: TRBV4-3; cdr3_aa: CASSQDQRGQTSAKNIQF; cdr3_nt: TGCGCCAGCAGCCAAGATCAGAGGGGCCAAACCTCAGCCAAAAACATTCAGTTC
clone_size: -; j_call: TRBJ2-1; d_call: -; v_call: TRBV5-6; cdr3_aa: CTSSFGGGPYNEQFF; cdr3_nt: TGTACCAGCAGCTTTGGCGGTGGACCCTACAATGAGCAGTTCTTC
clone_size: large; j_call: TRBJ2-2; d_call: TRBD2; v_call: TRBV12-3/TRBV12-4; cdr3_aa: CASRGGGPNTGELFF; cdr3_nt: TGTGCCAGCAGGGGCGGGGGGCCAAACACCGGGGAGCTGTTTTTT
clone_size: -; j_call: TRBJ2-6; d_call: -; v_call: TRBV6-5; cdr3_aa: CPSSYGAGQYYSGTNVLTF; cdr3_nt: TGTCCCAGCAGTTATGGTGCGGGACAGTATTACTCTGGGACCAACGTCCTGACTTTC
clone_size: -; j_call: TRBJ2-7; d_call: -; v_call: TRBV11-3; cdr3_aa: CAGSLGTRYYF; cdr3_nt: TGTGCCGGCAGCTTAGGGACTCGATACTACTTC